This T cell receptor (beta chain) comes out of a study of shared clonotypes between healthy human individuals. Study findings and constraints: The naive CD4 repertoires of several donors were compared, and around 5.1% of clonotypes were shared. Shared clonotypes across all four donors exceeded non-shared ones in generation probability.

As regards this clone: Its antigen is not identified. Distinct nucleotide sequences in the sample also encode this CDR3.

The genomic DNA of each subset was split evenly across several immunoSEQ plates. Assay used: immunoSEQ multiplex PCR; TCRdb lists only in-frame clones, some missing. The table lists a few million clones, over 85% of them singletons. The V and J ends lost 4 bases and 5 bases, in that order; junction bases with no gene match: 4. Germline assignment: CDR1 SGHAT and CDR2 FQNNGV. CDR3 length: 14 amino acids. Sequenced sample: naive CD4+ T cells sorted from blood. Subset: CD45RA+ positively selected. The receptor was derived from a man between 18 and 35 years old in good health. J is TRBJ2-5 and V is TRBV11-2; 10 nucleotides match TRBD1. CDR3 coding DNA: TGTGCCAGCAGCTGGGACAGGGGCCGGGAGACCCAGTACTTC. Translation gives CASSWDRGRETQYF.